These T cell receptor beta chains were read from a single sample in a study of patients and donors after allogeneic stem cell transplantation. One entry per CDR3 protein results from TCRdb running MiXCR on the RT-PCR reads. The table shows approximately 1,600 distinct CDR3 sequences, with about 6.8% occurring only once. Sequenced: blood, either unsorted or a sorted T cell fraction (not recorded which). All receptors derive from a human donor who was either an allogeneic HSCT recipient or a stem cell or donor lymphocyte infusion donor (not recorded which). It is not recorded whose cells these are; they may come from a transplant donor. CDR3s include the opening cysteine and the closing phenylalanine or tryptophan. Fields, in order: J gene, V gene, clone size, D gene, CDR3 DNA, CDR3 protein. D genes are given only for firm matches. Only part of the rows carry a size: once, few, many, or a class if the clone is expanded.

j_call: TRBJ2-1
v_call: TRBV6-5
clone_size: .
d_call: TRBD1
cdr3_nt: TGTGCCAGCAGTCGACCGGGACAGGGACACAATGAGCAGTTCTTC
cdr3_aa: CASSRPGQGHNEQFF

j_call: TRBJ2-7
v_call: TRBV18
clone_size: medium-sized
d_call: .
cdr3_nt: TGTGCCAGCTCACCAGTACCTAATCGGCCCTACGAGCAGTACTTC
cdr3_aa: CASSPVPNRPYEQYF

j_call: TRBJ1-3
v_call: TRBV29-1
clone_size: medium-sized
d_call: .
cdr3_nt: TGCAGCGCTAGGACGGGGATCTCTGGAAACACCATATATTTT
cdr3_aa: CSARTGISGNTIYF

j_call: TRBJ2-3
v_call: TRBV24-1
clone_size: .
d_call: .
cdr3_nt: TGTGCCACCAGCGTGGCTATCACAGATACGCAGTATTTT
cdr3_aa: CATSVAITDTQYF

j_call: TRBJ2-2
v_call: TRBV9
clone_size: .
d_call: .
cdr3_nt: TGTGCCAGCAGCCCCCGAGGGACCCCGAACACCGGGGAGCTGTTTTTT
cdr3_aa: CASSPRGTPNTGELFF

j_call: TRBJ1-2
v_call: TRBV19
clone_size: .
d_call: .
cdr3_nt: TGTGCCAGTAGTACCCGGACAGCGGGCTACACCTTC
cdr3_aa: CASSTRTAGYTF

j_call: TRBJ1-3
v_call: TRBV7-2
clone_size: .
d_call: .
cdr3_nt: TGTGCCAGCAGCTTAGATCAGCAAACTGGAAACACCATATATTTT
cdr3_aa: CASSLDQQTGNTIYF

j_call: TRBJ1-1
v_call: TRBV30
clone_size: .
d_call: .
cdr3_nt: TGTGCCTGGAACCGATGGAGGACTGAAGCTTTCTTT
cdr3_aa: CAWNRWRTEAFF

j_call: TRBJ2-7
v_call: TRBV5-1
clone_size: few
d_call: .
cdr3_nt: TGCGCCAGCAGCTCCGATCCCAGCGCGACCTACGAGCAGTACTTC
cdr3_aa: CASSSDPSATYEQYF

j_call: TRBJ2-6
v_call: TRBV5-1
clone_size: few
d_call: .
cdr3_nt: TGCGCCAGCAGCAAGGGGACTGGGGCCAACGTCCTGACTTTC
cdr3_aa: CASSKGTGANVLTF

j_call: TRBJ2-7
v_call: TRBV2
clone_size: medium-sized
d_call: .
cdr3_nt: TGTGCCAGCAGTCCTGAGGGGGTAGCGTACGAGCAGTACTTC
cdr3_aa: CASSPEGVAYEQYF

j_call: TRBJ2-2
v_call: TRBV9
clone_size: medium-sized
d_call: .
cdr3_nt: TGTGCCAGCAGCGTAAAGACAGACACCGGGGAGCTGTTTTTT
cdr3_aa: CASSVKTDTGELFF

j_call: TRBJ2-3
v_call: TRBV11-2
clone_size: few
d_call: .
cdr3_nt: TGTGCCAGCAAACAATCCACAGATACGCAGTATTTT
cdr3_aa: CASKQSTDTQYF

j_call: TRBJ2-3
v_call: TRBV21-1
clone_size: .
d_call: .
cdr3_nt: TGTGCCAGCAGCTACAGAGGGGTTGAAGGCACAGATACGCAGTATTTT
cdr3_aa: CASSYRGVEGTDTQYF

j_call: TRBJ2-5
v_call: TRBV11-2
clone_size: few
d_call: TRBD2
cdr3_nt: TGTGCCAGCAGCTTAGAGGCTAGCGGGGCCCAGTACTTC
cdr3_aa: CASSLEASGAQYF

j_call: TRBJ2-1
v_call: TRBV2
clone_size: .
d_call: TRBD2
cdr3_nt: TGTGCCAGCAGACGCGCTAGCGGGAGTATCGATGAGCAGTTCTTC
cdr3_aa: CASRRASGSIDEQFF

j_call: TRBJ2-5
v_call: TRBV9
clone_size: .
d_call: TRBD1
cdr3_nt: TGTGCCAGCAGCCGGCAGACAGGGCAAGAGACCCAGTACTTC
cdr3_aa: CASSRQTGQETQYF

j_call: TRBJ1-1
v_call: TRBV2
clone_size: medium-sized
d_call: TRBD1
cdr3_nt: TGTGCCAGCGCACAGGGGATTTGGAAAGCTTTCTTT
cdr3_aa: CASAQGIWKAFF

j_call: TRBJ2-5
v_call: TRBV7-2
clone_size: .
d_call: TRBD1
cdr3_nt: TGTGCCAGCAGCTTAGTGCCCCAGGGGGCCCCATACCAAGAGACCCAGTACTTC
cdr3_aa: CASSLVPQGAPYQETQYF

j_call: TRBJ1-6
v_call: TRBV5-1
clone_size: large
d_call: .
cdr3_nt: TGCGCCAGCAGCTTCTCTCCGGGAAATAATTCACCCCTCCACTTT
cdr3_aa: CASSFSPGNNSPLHF

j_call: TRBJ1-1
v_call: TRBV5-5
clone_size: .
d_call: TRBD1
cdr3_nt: TGTGCCAGCAGATCTGACAGGGTAGGAAATGAAGCTTTCTTT
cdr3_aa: CASRSDRVGNEAFF

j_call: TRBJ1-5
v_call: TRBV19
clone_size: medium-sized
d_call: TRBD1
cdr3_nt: TGTGCCAGTAAGATGGACAGGGTAGATCAGCCCCAGCATTTT
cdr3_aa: CASKMDRVDQPQHF

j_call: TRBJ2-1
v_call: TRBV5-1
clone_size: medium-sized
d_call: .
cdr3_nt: TGCGCCAGCAGCTTATACAGCTCCTACAATGAGCAGTTCTTC
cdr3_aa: CASSLYSSYNEQFF

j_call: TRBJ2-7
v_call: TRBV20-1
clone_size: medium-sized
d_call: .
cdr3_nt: TGCAGTGCTAGTGGGGACTCCTACGAGCAGTACTTC
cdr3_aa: CSASGDSYEQYF

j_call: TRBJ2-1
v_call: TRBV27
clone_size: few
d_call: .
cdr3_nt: TGTGCCAGCAGAATCGGCTCCCGGCCGAGCTCCTACAATGAGCAGTTCTTC
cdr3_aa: CASRIGSRPSSYNEQFF

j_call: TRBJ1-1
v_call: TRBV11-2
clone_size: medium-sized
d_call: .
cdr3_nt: TGTGCCAGCAGCTTAGGACAGGTGAACACTGAAGCTTTCTTT
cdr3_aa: CASSLGQVNTEAFF

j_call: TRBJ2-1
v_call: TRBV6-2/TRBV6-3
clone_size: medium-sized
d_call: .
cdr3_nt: TGTGCCAGCAGTTACGAATCGGTCGTCAGTGAGCAGTTCTTC
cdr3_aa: CASSYESVVSEQFF

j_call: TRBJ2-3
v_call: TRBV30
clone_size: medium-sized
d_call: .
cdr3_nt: TGTGCCTGGAGCGGGATCAGCACAGATACGCAGTATTTT
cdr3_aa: CAWSGISTDTQYF

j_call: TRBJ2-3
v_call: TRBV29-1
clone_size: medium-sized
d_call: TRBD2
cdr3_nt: TGCACTTCCGGGTCCAGCGGGAGTAGTGATACGCAGTATTTT
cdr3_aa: CTSGSSGSSDTQYF

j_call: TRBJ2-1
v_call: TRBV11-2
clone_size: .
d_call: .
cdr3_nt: TGTGCCAGCAGCTTAGGGCAGGTAGTTGAGCAGTTCTTC
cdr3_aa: CASSLGQVVEQFF

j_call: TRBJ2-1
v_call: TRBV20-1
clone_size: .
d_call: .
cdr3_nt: TGCAGTGCTGCAGTGGAGAATGAGCAGTTCTTC
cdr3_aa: CSAAVENEQFF

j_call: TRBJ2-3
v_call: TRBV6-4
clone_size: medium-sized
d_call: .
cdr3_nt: TGTGCCAGCAGTGACTCGAGAGGGGGCACAGATACGCAGTATTTT
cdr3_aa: CASSDSRGGTDTQYF

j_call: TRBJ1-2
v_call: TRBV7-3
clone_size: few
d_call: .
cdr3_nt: TGTGCCAGCAGCTTAAACAGCCGGGAGGATGGCTACACCTTC
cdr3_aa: CASSLNSREDGYTF

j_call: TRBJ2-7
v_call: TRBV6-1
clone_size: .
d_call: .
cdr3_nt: TGTGCCAGCAGTCAAAGGGGGGACGCTTCCGAGCAGTACTTC
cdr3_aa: CASSQRGDASEQYF

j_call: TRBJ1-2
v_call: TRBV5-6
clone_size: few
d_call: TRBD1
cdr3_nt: TGTGCCAGCAGCCCCAGGACAGGGGGGAACTATGGCTACACCTTC
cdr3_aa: CASSPRTGGNYGYTF

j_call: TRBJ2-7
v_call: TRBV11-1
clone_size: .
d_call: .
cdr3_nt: TGTGCCAGCAGCCCGACGACAGGATTCTACGAGCAGTACTTC
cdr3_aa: CASSPTTGFYEQYF

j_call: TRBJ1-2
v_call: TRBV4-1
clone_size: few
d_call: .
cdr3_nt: TGCGCCAGCAGCCAAGATCGGTATGGCTACACCTTC
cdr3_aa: CASSQDRYGYTF

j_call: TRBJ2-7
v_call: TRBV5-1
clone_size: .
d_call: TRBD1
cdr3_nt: TGCGCCAGCAGCGTAATGGACAGGGTCTACGAGCAGTACTTC
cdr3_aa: CASSVMDRVYEQYF

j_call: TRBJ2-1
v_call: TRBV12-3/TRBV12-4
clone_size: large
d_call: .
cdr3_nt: TGTGCCAGCAACGGAGGGCAGGGCAATGAGCAGTTCTTC
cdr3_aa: CASNGGQGNEQFF

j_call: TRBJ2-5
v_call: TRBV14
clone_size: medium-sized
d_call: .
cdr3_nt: TGTGCCAGCAGCCCGTTCGACGGGCACACCCAAGAGACCCAGTACTTC
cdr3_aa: CASSPFDGHTQETQYF

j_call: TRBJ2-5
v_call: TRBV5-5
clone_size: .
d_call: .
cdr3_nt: TGTGCCAGCAGCGGGGATGGGTACCAAGAGACCCAGTACTTC
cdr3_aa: CASSGDGYQETQYF

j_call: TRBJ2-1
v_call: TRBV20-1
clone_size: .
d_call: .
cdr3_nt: TGCAGTGCTAGCCGGCAGGGTGCCAATGAGCAGTTCTTC
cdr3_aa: CSASRQGANEQFF

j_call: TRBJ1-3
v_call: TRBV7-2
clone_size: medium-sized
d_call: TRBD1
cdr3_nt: TGTGCCAGCAGCTTAGCGACAGGGTTAGGAGGAAACACCATATATTTT
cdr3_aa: CASSLATGLGGNTIYF

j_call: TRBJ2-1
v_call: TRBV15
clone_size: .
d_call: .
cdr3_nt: TGTGCCACCAGCACCAGAAGCGGAGATTCTTACAATGAGCAGTTCTTC
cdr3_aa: CATSTRSGDSYNEQFF

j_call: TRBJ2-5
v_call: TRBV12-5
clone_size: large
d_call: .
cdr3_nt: TGTGCTAGTGGTCCCTCGACCCTGGCGGAGACCCAGTACTTC
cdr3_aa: CASGPSTLAETQYF

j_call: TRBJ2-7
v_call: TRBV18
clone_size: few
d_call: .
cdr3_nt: TGTGCCAGCTCCCTTATCTCCTACGAGCAGTACTTC
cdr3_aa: CASSLISYEQYF

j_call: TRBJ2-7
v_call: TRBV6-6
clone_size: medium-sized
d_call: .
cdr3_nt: TGTGCCAGCAGTTCCTTCCGGGACAACTACGAGCAGTACTTC
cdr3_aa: CASSSFRDNYEQYF

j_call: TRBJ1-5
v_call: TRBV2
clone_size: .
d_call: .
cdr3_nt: TGTGCCAGCAGACGGGATGGTGGTAGCAATCAGCCCCAGCATTTT
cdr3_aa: CASRRDGGSNQPQHF

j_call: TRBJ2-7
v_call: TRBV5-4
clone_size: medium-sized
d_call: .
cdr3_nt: TGTGCCAGCAGCTTCCAGCGGTCCTACGAGCAGTACTTC
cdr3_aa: CASSFQRSYEQYF

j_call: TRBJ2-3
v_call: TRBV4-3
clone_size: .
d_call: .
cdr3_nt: TGCGCCAGCAGCCCCGGAGGCAGGGGTACAGATACGCAGTATTTT
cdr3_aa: CASSPGGRGTDTQYF

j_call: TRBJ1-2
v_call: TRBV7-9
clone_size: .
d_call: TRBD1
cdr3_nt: TGTGCCAGCAGCTTCGCGGGACAGGGGTATGGCTACACCTTC
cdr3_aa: CASSFAGQGYGYTF